This T cell receptor (beta chain) was profiled in a study of blood T cells in healthy people across ages. The authors ran a second PCR of about 7 to 11 cycles using a sample-barcoded 5' primer and a J-beta primer mix. TCRdb redid the calling of the 5' RACE reads with MiXCR, one entry per CDR3 protein. The data show some 1.1 million distinct CDR3 sequences, about two fifths seen once. The germline gives CDR1 MGHRA, CDR2 YSYEKL. The CDR3 covers 14 residues. V was shortened by 2 bases and J by 0 bases, with 8 bases between the two germline ends. Healthy individuals of Caucasian origin from Russia, aged roughly 6 to 95, served as donors.

The source is a man younger than 35 in good health. The V and J genes are TRBV4-1 and TRBJ2-7; D is perhaps TRBD2 (5 bases). The sequenced sample consisted of blood. The DNA for the CDR3 is TGCGCCAGCAGCCAACGGGGTCTCTCCTACGAGCAGTACTTC. Translation: CASSQRGLSYEQYF.